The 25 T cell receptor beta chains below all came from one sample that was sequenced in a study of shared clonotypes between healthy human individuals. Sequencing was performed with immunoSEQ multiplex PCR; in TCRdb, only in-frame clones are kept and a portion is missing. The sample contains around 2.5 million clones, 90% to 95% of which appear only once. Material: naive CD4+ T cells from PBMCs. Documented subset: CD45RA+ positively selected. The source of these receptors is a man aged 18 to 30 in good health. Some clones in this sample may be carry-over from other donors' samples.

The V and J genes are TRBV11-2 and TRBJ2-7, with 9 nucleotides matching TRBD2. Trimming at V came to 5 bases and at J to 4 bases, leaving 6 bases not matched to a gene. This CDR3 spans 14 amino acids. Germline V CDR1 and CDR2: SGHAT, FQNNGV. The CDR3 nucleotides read TGTGCCAGCAGCCCGACTAGCGGATTGTACGAGCAGTACTTC. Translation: CASSPTSGLYEQYF.

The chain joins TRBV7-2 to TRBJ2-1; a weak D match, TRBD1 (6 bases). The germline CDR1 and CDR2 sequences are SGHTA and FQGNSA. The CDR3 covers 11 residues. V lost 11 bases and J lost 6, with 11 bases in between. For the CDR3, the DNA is TGTGCCTCCCGCAGGGGCAATGAGCAGTTCTTC. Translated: CASRRGNEQFF. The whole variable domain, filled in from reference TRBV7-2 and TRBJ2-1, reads GAGVSQSPSNKVTEKGKDVELRCDPISGHTALYWYRQSLGQGLEFLIYFQGNSAPDKSGLPSDRFSAERTGGSVSTLTIQRTQQEDSAVYLCASRRGNEQFFGPGTRLTVL.

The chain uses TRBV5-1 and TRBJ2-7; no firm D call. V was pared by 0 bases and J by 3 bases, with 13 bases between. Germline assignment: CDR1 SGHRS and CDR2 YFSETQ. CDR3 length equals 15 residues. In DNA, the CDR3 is TGCGCCAGCAGCTTGGCCTTAGGGTGGCGCTACGAGCAGTACTTC. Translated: CASSLALGWRYEQYF.

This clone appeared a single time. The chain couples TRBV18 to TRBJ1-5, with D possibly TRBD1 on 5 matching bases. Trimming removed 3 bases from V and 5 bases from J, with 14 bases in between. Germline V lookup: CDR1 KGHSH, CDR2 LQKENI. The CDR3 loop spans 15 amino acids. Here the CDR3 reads CASSPAKSTDQPQHF. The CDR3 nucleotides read TGTGCCAGCTCACCTGCCAAATCGACAGATCAGCCCCAGCATTTT.

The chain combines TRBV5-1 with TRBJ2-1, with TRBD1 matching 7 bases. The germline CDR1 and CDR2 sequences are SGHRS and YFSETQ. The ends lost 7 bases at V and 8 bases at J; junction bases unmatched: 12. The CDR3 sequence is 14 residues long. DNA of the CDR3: TGCGCCAGCGCGGAATTAAGACAGGGAGATGAGCAGTTCTTC. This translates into CASAELRQGDEQFF.

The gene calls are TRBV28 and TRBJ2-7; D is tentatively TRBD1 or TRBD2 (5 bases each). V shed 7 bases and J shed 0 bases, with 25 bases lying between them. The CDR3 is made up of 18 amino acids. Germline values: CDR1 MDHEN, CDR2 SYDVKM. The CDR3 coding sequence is TGTGCCAGCAAACTTGGGGTTTCCGGGGACCAGAGCTCCTACGAGCAGTACTTC. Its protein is CASKLGVSGDQSSYEQYF. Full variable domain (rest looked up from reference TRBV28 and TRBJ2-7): DVKVTQSSRYLVKRTGEKVFLECVQDMDHENMFWYRQDPGLGLRLIYFSYDVKMKEKGDIPEGYSVSREKKERFSLILESASTNQTSMYLCASKLGVSGDQSSYEQYFGPGTRLTVT.

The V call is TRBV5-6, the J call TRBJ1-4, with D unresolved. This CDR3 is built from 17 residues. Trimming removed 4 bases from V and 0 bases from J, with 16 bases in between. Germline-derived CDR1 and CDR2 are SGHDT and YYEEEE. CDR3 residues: CASSPRRTSATNEKLFF. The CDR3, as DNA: TGTGCCAGCAGCCCCAGACGGACGTCTGCAACTAATGAAAAACTGTTTTTT.

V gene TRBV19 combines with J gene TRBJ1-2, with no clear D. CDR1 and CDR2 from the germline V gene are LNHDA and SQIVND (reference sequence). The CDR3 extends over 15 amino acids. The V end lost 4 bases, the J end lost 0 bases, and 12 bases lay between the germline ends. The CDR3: CASSKATDPNYGYTF. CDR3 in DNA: TGTGCCAGTAGTAAAGCGACGGATCCTAACTATGGCTACACCTTC.

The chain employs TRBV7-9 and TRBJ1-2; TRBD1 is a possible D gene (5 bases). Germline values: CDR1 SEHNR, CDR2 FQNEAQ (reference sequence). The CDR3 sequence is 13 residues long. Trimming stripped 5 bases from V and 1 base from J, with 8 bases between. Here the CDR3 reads CASSHRNNYGYTF. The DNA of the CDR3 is TGTGCCAGCAGCCACAGGAATAACTATGGCTACACCTTC.

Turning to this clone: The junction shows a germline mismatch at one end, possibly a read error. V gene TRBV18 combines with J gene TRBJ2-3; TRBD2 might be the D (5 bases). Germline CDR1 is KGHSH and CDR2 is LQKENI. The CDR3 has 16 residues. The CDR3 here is CAGSPIISADTDTQYF. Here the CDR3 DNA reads TGTGCCGGCTCACCCATCATTTCAGCGGACACAGATACGCAGTATTTT.

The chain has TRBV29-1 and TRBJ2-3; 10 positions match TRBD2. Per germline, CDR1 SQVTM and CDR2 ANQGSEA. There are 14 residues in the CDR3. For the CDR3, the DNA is TGCAGTGGGTACCGGACTAGCGGTACAGATACGCAGTATTTT. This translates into CSGYRTSGTDTQYF.

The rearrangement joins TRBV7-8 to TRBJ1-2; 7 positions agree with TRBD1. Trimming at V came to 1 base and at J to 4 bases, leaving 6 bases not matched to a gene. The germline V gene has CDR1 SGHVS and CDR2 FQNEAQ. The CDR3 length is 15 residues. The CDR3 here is CASSLGRDRPYGYTF. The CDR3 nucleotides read TGTGCCAGCAGCTTAGGCCGGGACAGACCCTATGGCTACACCTTC.

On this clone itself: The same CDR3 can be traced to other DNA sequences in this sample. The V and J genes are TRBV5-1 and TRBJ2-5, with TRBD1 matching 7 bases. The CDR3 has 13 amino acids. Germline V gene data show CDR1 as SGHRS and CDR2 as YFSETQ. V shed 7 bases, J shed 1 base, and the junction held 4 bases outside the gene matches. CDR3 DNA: TGCGCCAGCTCACGGGACAGCCAAGAGACCCAGTACTTC. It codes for CASSRDSQETQYF.

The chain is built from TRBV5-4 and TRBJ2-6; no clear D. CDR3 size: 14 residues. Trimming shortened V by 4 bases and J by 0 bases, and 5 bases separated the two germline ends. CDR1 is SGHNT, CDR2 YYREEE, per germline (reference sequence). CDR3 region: CASSTYSGANVLTF. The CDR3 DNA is TGTGCCAGCAGCACCTACTCTGGGGCCAACGTCCTGACTTTC.

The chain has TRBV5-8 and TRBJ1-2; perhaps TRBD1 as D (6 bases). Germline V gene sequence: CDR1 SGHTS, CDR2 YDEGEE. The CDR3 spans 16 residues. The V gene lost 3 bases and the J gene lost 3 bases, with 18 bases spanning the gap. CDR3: CASSSRGAQLYYGYTF. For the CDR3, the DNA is TGTGCCAGCAGCTCCCGGGGGGCCCAATTATACTATGGCTACACCTTC.

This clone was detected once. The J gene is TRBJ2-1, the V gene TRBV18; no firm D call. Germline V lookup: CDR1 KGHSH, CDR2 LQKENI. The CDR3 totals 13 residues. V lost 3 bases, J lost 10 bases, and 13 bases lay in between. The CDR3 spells CASSPSKGSEQFF. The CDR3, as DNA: TGTGCCAGCTCACCTAGCAAAGGATCGGAGCAGTTCTTC.

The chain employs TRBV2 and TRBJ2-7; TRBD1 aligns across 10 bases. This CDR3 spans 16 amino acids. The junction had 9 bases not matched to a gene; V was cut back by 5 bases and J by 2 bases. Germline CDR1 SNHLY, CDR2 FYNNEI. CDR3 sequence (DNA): TGTGCCAGCAGTCGGGACAGGGGTACCGGTACCTACGAGCAGTACTTC. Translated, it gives CASSRDRGTGTYEQYF.

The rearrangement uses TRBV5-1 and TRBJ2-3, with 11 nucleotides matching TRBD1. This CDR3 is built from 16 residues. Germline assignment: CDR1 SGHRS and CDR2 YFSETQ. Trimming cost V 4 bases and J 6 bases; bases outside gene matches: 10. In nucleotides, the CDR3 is TGCGCCAGCAGCCCCTGGACAGGGGGCGCATCTGATACGCAGTATTTT. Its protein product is CASSPWTGGASDTQYF.

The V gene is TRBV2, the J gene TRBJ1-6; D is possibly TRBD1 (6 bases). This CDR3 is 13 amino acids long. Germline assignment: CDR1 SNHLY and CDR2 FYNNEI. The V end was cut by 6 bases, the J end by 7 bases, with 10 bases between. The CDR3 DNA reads TGTGCCAGCAGACAGGGCCTGAATTCACCCCTCCACTTT. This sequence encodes CASRQGLNSPLHF.

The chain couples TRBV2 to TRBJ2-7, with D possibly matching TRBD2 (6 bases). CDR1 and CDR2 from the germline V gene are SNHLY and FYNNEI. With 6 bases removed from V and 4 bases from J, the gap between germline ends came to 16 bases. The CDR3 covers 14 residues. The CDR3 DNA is TGTGCCAGCAGGGGAGATGGAGGGCGGTACGAGCAGTACTTC. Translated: CASRGDGGRYEQYF.

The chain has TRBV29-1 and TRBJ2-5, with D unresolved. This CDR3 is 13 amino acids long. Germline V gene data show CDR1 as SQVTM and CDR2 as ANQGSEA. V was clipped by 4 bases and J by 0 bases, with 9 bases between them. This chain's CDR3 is CSVGRAYQETQYF. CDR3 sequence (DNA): TGCAGCGTTGGCAGAGCGTACCAAGAGACCCAGTACTTC. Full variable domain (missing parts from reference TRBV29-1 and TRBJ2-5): SAVISQKPSRDICQRGTSLTIQCQVDSQVTMMFWYRQQPGQSLTLIATANQGSEATYESGFVIDKFPISRPNLTFSTLTVSNMSPEDSSIYLCSVGRAYQETQYFGPGTRLLVL.

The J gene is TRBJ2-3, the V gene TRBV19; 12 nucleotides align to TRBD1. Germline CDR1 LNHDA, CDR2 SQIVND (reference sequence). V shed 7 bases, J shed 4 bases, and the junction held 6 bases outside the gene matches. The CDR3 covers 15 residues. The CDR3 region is CASIEGQGAADTQYF. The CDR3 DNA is TGTGCCAGTATCGAGGGACAGGGGGCAGCAGATACGCAGTATTTT.

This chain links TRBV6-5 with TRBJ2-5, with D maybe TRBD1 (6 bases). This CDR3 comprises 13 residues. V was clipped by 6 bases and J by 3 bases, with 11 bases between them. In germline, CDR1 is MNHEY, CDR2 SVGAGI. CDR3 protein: CASSPRTEETQYF. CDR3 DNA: TGTGCCAGCAGCCCTCGGACAGAAGAGACCCAGTACTTC.

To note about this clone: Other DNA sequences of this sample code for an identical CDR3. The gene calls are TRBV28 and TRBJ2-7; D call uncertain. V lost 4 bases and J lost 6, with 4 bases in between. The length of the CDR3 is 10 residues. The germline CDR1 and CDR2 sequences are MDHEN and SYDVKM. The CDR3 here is CASSSGEQYF. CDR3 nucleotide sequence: TGTGCCAGCAGTTCAGGCGAGCAGTACTTC. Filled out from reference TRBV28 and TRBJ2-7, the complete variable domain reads DVKVTQSSRYLVKRTGEKVFLECVQDMDHENMFWYRQDPGLGLRLIYFSYDVKMKEKGDIPEGYSVSREKKERFSLILESASTNQTSMYLCASSSGEQYFGPGTRLTVT.

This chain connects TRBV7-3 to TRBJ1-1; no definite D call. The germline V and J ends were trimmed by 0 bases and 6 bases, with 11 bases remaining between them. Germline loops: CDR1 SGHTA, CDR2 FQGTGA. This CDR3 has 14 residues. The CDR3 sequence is CASSLTPLPAEAFF. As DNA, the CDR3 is TGTGCCAGCAGCTTAACCCCGCTCCCCGCTGAAGCTTTCTTT.